This entry describes one T cell receptor beta chain. Its antigen is currently unknown. This record belongs to a study of T cell responses to AZD1222 COVID-19 vaccine. The study, taken as a whole, reports: Repertoires were sampled only after the peak T cell response. Nearly half of spike-specific TCRs reportedly go after variant regions that carry no mutations. Females made up more of the donors, who were largely white British, and clonal diversity may have come out too low.

The V end lost 7 bases, the J end lost 4 bases, and 16 bases lay between the germline ends. The CDR3 runs 14 residues. Germline lookup yields CDR1 GTSNPN and CDR2 SVGIG (reference sequence). TCRdb keeps only in-frame clones here, not all; method: immunoSEQ multiplex PCR. The sample lists about 120,000 clones, about 90% occurring once. The origin of this receptor is an adult in good health. Sequencing used peripheral blood, obtained on day 0 of MenACWY control vaccination. The chain recombines TRBV30 with TRBJ2-2; no clear D. CDR3 protein: CALKTWTGTGELFF. CDR3 coding DNA: TGTGCCTTAAAGACATGGACGGGCACCGGGGAGCTGTTTTTT. Based on the CDR3 plus reference TRBV30 and TRBJ2-2, the full variable domain is SQTIHQWPATLVQPVGSPLSLECTVEGTSNPNLYWYRQAAGRGLQLLFYSVGIGQISSEVPQNLSASRPQDRQFILSSKKLLLSDSGFYLCALKTWTGTGELFFGEGSRLTVL.